Given below is one TCR beta chain in context. The data stem from a study of blood T cell repertoires in COVID-19. This CDR3 has 13 amino acids. The germline CDR1 and CDR2 sequences are MDHEN and SYDVKM. The germline V and J ends were trimmed by 6 bases and 3 bases, with 11 bases remaining between them. Per the original methods: The assay estimated nucleated cells by amplifying reference gene primers. Here immunoSEQ multiplex PCR was the method, and the copy in TCRdb shows in-frame clones only, minus some. V, J and clone size are those of that table, while D and trimming were read from the DNA. The table lists some 140,000 clones, over 60% of them singletons, with over 10% in the top ten.

Material: peripheral blood. The receptor was isolated from a man older than 75 with acute or convalescent COVID-19. The genes are TRBV28 and TRBJ1-2; D uncertain. CDR3 amino acids: CASSPPSDYGYTF. The CDR3 DNA follows: TGTGCCAGCAGCCCCCCCTCAGACTATGGCTACACCTTC.